The TCR beta chain under discussion was sequenced for a study of CD4 T cells in relation to SARS-CoV-2 and coronaviruses. Points from the study as a whole: In around two thirds of donors, memory CD4+ clonotypes crossrecognized SARS-CoV-2 and at least one common cold coronavirus spike.

This table comes from immunoSEQ multiplex PCR, and its TCRdb copy is limited to in-frame clones, with some not included. The sample gives roughly 61,000 clones, more than 80% of which show up once; about 1.3% is in the top ten. V lost 3 bases, J lost 8 bases, and 7 bases stayed unmatched. Germline loops: CDR1 KGHDR, CDR2 SFDVKD. The CDR3 covers 16 residues. Before the COVID-19 pandemic, during about 2011-2018, CD4+ T cells were taken from unexposed donors. About this clone itself: Its antigen is not known.

The TCR was taken from a human donor in good health. Material for sequencing was memory CD4+ T cells from PBMCs. V gene TRBV24-1 combines with J gene TRBJ2-1; 12 bases are a match to TRBD2. The CDR3 region is CATSDDTSGRIHEQFF. The CDR3 coding sequence is TGTGCCACCAGTGATGACACTAGCGGGAGGATCCATGAGCAGTTCTTC.